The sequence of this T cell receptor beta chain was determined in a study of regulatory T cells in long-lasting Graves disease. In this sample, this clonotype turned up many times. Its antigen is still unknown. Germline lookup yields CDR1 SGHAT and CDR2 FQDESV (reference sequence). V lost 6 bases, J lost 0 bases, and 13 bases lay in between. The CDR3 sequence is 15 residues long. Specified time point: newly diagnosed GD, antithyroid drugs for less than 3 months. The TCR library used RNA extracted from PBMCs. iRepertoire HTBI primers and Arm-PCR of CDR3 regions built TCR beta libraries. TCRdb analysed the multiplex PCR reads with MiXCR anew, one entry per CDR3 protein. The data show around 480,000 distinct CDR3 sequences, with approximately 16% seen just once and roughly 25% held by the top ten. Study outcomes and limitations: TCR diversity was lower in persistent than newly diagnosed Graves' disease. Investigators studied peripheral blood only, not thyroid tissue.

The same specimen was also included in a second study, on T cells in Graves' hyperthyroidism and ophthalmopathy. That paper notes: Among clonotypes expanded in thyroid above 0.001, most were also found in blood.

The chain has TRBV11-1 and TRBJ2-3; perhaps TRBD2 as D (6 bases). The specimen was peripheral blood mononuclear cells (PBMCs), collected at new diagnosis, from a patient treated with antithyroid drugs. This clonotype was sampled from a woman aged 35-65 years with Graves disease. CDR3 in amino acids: CASSSPGVSTDTQYF. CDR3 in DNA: TGTGCCAGCAGTTCCCCGGGGGTAAGCACAGATACGCAGTATTTT.